The clone carrying this T cell receptor (beta chain) was counted ten times or more. Antigen specificity is unknown. This sample is part of a study of Graves' ophthalmopathy and Graves' hyperthyroidism. General study points: Separation of ophthalmopathy from stable hyperthyroidism was achieved by a 13-signature model, at approximately 87% sensitivity and approximately 84% specificity. Both an approximately 70% sensitivity and an approximately 79% specificity characterized the model's predictions of ophthalmopathy progression.

CDR3 regions of TCR beta were amplified from RNA transcripts. Investigators did first-round RT-PCR with HTBI primers, then second-round multiplex PCR. TCRdb ran MiXCR on the multiplex PCR reads and lists one entry per CDR3 protein. Of about 500,000 distinct CDR3 sequences in the sample, over 13% were seen once. Sequenced material: blood. This sequence originates from a woman aged 30 to 39 with Graves' ophthalmopathy.

For the CDR3, the DNA is TGTGCCAGCAGCTTAACCCAGCGGGAGAGTCGGGGGGAGCTGTTTTTT. Protein sequence: CASSLTQRESRGELFF. The chain recombines TRBV7-3 with TRBJ2-2, with TRBD2 matching 8 bases. CDR3 length equals 16 residues. V trimming: 0 bases; J trimming: 8 bases; junction bases outside the gene matches: 8. Germline-derived CDR1 and CDR2 are SGHTA and FQGTGA.